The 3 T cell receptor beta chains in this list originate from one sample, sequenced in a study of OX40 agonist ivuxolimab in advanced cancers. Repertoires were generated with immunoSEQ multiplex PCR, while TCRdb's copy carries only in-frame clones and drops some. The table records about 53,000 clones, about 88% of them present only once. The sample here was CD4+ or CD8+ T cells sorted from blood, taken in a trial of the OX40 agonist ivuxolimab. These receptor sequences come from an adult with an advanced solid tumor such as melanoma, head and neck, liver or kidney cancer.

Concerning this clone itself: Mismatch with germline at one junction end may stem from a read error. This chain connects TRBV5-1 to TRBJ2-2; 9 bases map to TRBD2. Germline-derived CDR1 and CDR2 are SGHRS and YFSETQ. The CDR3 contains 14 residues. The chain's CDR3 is CATPAGGPTRGAVF. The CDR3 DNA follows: TGCGCCACCCCCGCGGGGGGGCCAACACGGGGAGCTGTTTTT.

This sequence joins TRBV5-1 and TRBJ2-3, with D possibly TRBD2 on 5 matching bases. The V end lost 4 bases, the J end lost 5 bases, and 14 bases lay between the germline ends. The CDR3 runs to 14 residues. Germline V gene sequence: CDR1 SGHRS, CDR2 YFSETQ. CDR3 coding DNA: TGCGCCAGCAGCCCGGGCCCCCGGGGAGATACGCAGTATTTT. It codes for CASSPGPRGDTQYF.

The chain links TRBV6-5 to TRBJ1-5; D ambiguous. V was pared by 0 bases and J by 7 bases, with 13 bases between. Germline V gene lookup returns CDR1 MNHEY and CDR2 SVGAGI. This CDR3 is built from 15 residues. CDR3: CASSYSKSGLQPQHF. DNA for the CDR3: TGTGCCAGCAGTTACTCGAAATCCGGATTGCAGCCCCAGCATTTT.